The 27 T cell receptor beta chains below all came from one sample that was sequenced in a study of cytomegalovirus exposure and HLA in healthy donors. PCR primers comprised 60 Vbeta and 13 Jbeta primers. Method: immunoSEQ multiplex PCR; TCRdb's copy keeps in-frame clones and lacks some. The table records about 160,000 clones, 82% of them present only once. Sequenced sample: PBMCs. These receptors all come from a man aged 50-59 years in good health and CMV-seropositive.

The chain combines TRBV6-5 with TRBJ2-7; TRBD1 matches at 8 bases. CDR1 is MNHEY, CDR2 SVGAGI, per germline. V dropped 4 bases and J dropped 3; count of bases not matched to a gene: 8. The CDR3 has 15 amino acids. CDR3 loop: CASSSGGVLGYEQYF. The DNA for the CDR3 is TGTGCCAGCAGTTCAGGGGGCGTTCTTGGCTACGAGCAGTACTTC.

The chain combines TRBV10-1 with TRBJ2-1; TRBD1 matches at 9 bases. Losses at the gene ends were 0 bases for V and 7 bases for J; bases not matched to a gene: 1. The germline V gene has CDR1 WNHNN and CDR2 SYGVQD (reference sequence). The CDR3 consists of 14 residues. Written as DNA, the CDR3 is TGCGCCAGCAGTGAGTCCGGACAGGGGAATGAGCAGTTCTTC. Translated: CASSESGQGNEQFF.

The chain joins TRBV28 to TRBJ2-3; 8 nucleotides align to TRBD1. The V gene's germline CDR1 is MDHEN and CDR2 SYDVKM. CDR3 length equals 14 residues. Germline trimming cut 5 bases from V and 6 bases from J; bases unmatched to any gene: 7. CDR3 protein: CASSTRTGYDTQYF. DNA for the CDR3: TGTGCCAGCAGTACCCGGACAGGGTATGATACGCAGTATTTT.

J is TRBJ1-2 and V is TRBV5-1; D call uncertain. There are 15 residues in the CDR3. Germline values: CDR1 SGHRS, CDR2 YFSETQ. Trimming took 1 base from V and 4 from J, leaving 14 bases between them. The CDR3: CASSLSVATLYGYTF. The CDR3 DNA follows: TGCGCCAGCAGCTTGAGCGTAGCAACGCTCTATGGCTACACCTTC.

The chain joins TRBV5-5 to TRBJ2-7, with 12 nucleotides matching TRBD1. The V gene end was trimmed by 3 bases and the J gene end by 3 bases; junction bases not matched to a gene: 4. The CDR3 loop spans 15 amino acids. From germline, CDR1 is SGHKS and CDR2 YYEKEE (reference sequence). The CDR3 region is CASSYGTGGDYEQYF. The CDR3 DNA reads as TGTGCCAGCAGCTACGGGACAGGGGGCGACTACGAGCAGTACTTC.

The V call is TRBV5-5, the J call TRBJ1-2; TRBD1 is a possible D gene (6 bases). CDR1 is SGHKS, CDR2 YYEKEE, per germline (reference sequence). The length of the CDR3 is 14 residues. V lost 4 bases to trimming and J lost 5 bases, with 15 bases between them. CDR3: CASSTGRGGYGYTF. CDR3 in DNA: TGTGCCAGCAGCACAGGGAGGGGCGGGTATGGCTACACCTTC.

The V call is TRBV6-5, the J call TRBJ2-7, with 8 bases identical to TRBD1. The germline V gene has CDR1 MNHEY and CDR2 SVGAGI. V was pared by 5 bases and J by 0 bases, with 3 bases of the junction left unmatched. This CDR3 is 14 amino acids long. The CDR3 loop reads CASSTDRVSYEQYF. In DNA form, the CDR3 reads TGTGCCAGCAGTACGGACAGGGTCTCCTACGAGCAGTACTTC.

The rearrangement links TRBV28 to TRBJ2-7, with 8 bases matching TRBD1. With 5 bases clipped from V and 5 bases from J, the junction kept 5 bases outside the gene matches. This CDR3 contains 13 residues. Per the germline V gene, CDR1 is MDHEN and CDR2 is SYDVKM. The CDR3 DNA reads TGTGCCAGCAGTCGAGGACAGGGAAACGAGCAGTACTTC. Amino acid sequence: CASSRGQGNEQYF.

This clone appeared a few times. The CDR3 bases are TGTGCCAGCAGCTTAGTCGCGGACAACTCACCCCTCCACTTT. Residues: CASSLVADNSPLHF. The V gene is TRBV7-9, the J gene TRBJ1-6; a weak D match, TRBD1 (5 bases). Trimming removed 1 base from V and 10 bases from J, with 11 bases in between. The CDR3 consists of 14 residues. The V gene's germline CDR1 is SEHNR and CDR2 FQNEAQ (reference sequence).

The V and J genes are TRBV2 and TRBJ1-1; D unresolved. Germline V gene data show CDR1 as SNHLY and CDR2 as FYNNEI. The V and J ends lost 9 bases and 2 bases respectively, with 16 bases between them. This CDR3 has 14 residues. CDR3 loop: CASTLAGGNTEAFF. In DNA, the CDR3 is TGTGCCAGTACCTTGGCGGGAGGAAACACTGAAGCTTTCTTT.

The chain is built from TRBV20-1 and TRBJ2-5; D gene uncertain. V dropped 1 base and J dropped 3 bases, with 3 bases sitting between them. Germline assignment: CDR1 DFQATT and CDR2 SNEGSKA (reference sequence). The CDR3 is 11 residues long. The CDR3 spells CSARGEETQYF. The CDR3 DNA sequence: TGCAGTGCTAGAGGAGAAGAGACCCAGTACTTC.

The rearrangement joins TRBV19 to TRBJ2-5; 7 bases map to TRBD1. Trimming at V came to 5 bases and at J to 4 bases, leaving 7 bases not matched to a gene. The CDR3 has 14 amino acids. Germline V CDR1 and CDR2: LNHDA, SQIVND (reference sequence). The CDR3 is CASSVDRDPETQYF. The CDR3 bases are TGTGCCAGTAGTGTTGACAGGGATCCAGAGACCCAGTACTTC.

In nucleotides, the CDR3 is TGTGCCAGCAGCCCGGGACTCAGACCCAATGAGCAGTTCTTC. This encodes CASSPGLRPNEQFF. This chain joins TRBV7-9 and TRBJ2-1; TRBD2 might be the D (6 bases). Germline values: CDR1 SEHNR, CDR2 FQNEAQ (reference sequence). Trimming shortened V by 5 bases and J by 6 bases, and 14 bases separated the two germline ends. CDR3 size: 14 residues.

The chain recombines TRBV19 with TRBJ1-1; D is undetermined. V lost 5 bases, J lost 7 bases, and 11 bases lay in between. The CDR3 spans 12 residues. The germline CDR1 and CDR2 sequences are LNHDA and SQIVND (reference sequence). CDR3 loop: CASSLRGFEAFF. In DNA, the CDR3 is TGTGCCAGTAGTCTCCGGGGTTTTGAAGCTTTCTTT.

This clone was seen a few times. The J gene is TRBJ1-3, the V gene TRBV9; D remains ambiguous. The CDR3 contains 17 residues. Trimming left V 0 bases short and J 2 bases short, with 15 bases between. CDR1 is SGDLS and CDR2 is YYNGEE in the germline V gene. The CDR3: CASSVELGARTGNTIYF. CDR3 bases: TGTGCCAGCAGCGTAGAATTGGGAGCGAGGACTGGAAACACCATATATTTT.

In this sample, this clone turned up once. The chain employs TRBV28 and TRBJ2-3; 16 bases are a match to TRBD2. The germline V gene encodes CDR1 MDHEN and CDR2 SYDVKM. This CDR3 has 17 residues. The V segment lost 4 bases and the J segment 5 bases; nucleotides outside the gene matches: 6. This CDR3 reads CASSYGTSGRVRDTQYF. For the CDR3, the DNA is TGTGCCAGCAGTTACGGGACTAGCGGGAGGGTGCGAGATACGCAGTATTTT.

The chain carries TRBV2 and TRBJ2-1; TRBD1 might be the D (6 bases). V was clipped by 3 bases and J by 8 bases, with 23 bases between them. From germline, CDR1 is SNHLY and CDR2 FYNNEI. The CDR3 is 17 residues long. The CDR3 sequence is CASSDPQDSGGNYEQFF. CDR3 nucleotides: TGTGCCAGCAGTGACCCTCAGGACAGTGGGGGTAACTATGAGCAGTTCTTC.

This chain links TRBV15 with TRBJ1-5; tentative D call: TRBD1 (6 bases). In germline, CDR1 is LNHNV, CDR2 YYDKDF (reference sequence). The CDR3 runs to 17 residues. V was clipped by 0 bases and J by 0 bases, with 12 bases between them. CDR3 protein: CATSRDAGVLSNQPQHF. The CDR3 bases are TGTGCCACCAGCAGAGATGCAGGGGTCCTTAGCAATCAGCCCCAGCATTTT.

The chain couples TRBV25-1 to TRBJ2-7; 12 bases match TRBD2. Germline V gives CDR1 MGHDK, CDR2 SYGVNS. The trim removed 6 bases at V and 2 bases at J, leaving 5 bases unmatched. The CDR3 spans 15 residues. As DNA, the CDR3 is TGTGCCAGCAGCGAAACTAGCGGGGGGCCCTACGAGCAGTACTTC. Amino acid sequence: CASSETSGGPYEQYF.

The CDR3 protein is CASIPGVVITDTQYF. The CDR3 bases are TGTGCCAGCATCCCGGGGGTGGTGATCACAGATACGCAGTATTTT. This chain connects TRBV6-1 to TRBJ2-3; tentatively, D is TRBD2 (6 bases). The CDR3 contains 15 residues. Germline V gene sequence: CDR1 MNHNS, CDR2 SASEGT. V dropped 7 bases and J dropped 2 bases, with 16 bases sitting between them.

V gene TRBV7-9 combines with J gene TRBJ1-6; D gene unclear. The CDR3 has 13 residues. CDR1 is SEHNR, CDR2 FQNEAQ, per germline (reference sequence). Between the trimmed V and J ends, which lost 5 bases and 6 bases, there was a span of 8 bases. The CDR3 is CASSQRINSPLHF. CDR3 sequence (DNA): TGTGCCAGCAGCCAGCGGATTAATTCACCCCTCCACTTT.

The genes are TRBV7-9 and TRBJ2-1; 9 nucleotides agree with TRBD1. Germline-derived CDR1 and CDR2 are SEHNR and FQNEAQ (reference sequence). Trimming cost V 3 bases and J 8 bases; bases outside gene matches: 11. This CDR3 has 16 residues. The CDR3 loop is CASSFAVDRGLDEQFF. In DNA form, the CDR3 reads TGTGCCAGCAGCTTTGCGGTGGACAGGGGATTAGATGAGCAGTTCTTC.

The chain joins TRBV6-4 to TRBJ1-4; D is perhaps TRBD1 (5 bases). CDR1 and CDR2 (germline): MRHNA, SNTAGT. V lost 6 bases, J lost 4 bases, and 9 bases lay in between. The CDR3 has 13 residues. The CDR3 spells CASSREINEKLFF. Written as DNA, the CDR3 is TGTGCCAGCAGCAGGGAAATTAATGAAAAACTGTTTTTT.

The V and J genes are TRBV5-8 and TRBJ2-3; TRBD2 is a possible D gene (5 bases). Germline V CDR1 and CDR2: SGHTS, YDEGEE. Trimming took off 3 bases at V and 0 bases at J, with 8 bases between the two ends. CDR3 length equals 14 residues. The CDR3, as DNA: TGTGCCAGCAGCTCAAGGACTAGCACAGATACGCAGTATTTT. This encodes CASSSRTSTDTQYF.

This chain's CDR3 is CASSAGTGRDEQFF. The CDR3 DNA reads TGTGCCAGCAGTGCCGGGACAGGGAGAGATGAGCAGTTCTTC. J is TRBJ2-1 and V is TRBV28; 9 nucleotides match TRBD1. Germline V gives CDR1 MDHEN, CDR2 SYDVKM. The V gene end was trimmed by 5 bases and the J gene end by 8 bases; junction bases not matched to a gene: 7. The CDR3 extends over 14 amino acids.

V is TRBV5-6 and J is TRBJ1-2; D may be TRBD1 (6 bases). The CDR3 has 12 amino acids. Trimming cost V 5 bases and J 4 bases, with 9 bases left between them. The germline V gene has CDR1 SGHDT and CDR2 YYEEEE. The CDR3 DNA sequence: TGTGCCAGCAGTTCGACAGGCTATGGCTACACCTTC. This encodes CASSSTGYGYTF.

This chain's CDR3 is CASSFFSNGEQYF. CDR3 DNA sequence: TGTGCCAGCAGCTTTTTTAGTAACGGCGAGCAGTACTTC. V is TRBV11-3 and J is TRBJ2-7; D unresolved. The length of the CDR3 is 13 residues. Looked up from germline, CDR1 is SGHNT and CDR2 is YENEEA. Trimming removed 3 bases from V and 6 bases from J, with 12 bases in between.